This passage covers 17 T cell receptor beta chains from one sample sequenced in a study of regulatory T cells in long-lasting Graves disease. iRepertoire HTBI primers and Arm-PCR of CDR3 regions built TCR beta libraries. TCRdb re-called the multiplex PCR reads through MiXCR, storing one row per CDR3 protein. The sample lists under 450,000 distinct CDR3 sequences; less than 25% were seen once. Time point reported: persistent/refractory GD, antithyroid drugs over 5 years with positive TRAb. Following extraction of RNA from PBMCs, that RNA was used to make the TCR library. The material was peripheral blood mononuclear cells (PBMCs), obtained when the disease was refractory, from a patient treated with antithyroid drugs. Every receptor here comes from a female donor with Graves disease.

This clonotype has ten or more counts. The chain has TRBV27 and TRBJ1-5; perhaps TRBD1 as D (6 bases). CDR1 and CDR2 from the germline V gene are MNHEY and SMNVEV (reference sequence). This CDR3 spans 14 amino acids. V shed 3 bases and J shed 7 bases, with 13 bases lying between them. CDR3 DNA sequence: TGTGCCAGCAGTTTGAGGGGGATGTACCAGCCCCAGCATTTT. Translation: CASSLRGMYQPQHF.

This clonotype was observed at least ten times. V and J are TRBV3-1 and TRBJ1-6; D may be TRBD1 (5 bases). The CDR3 contains 16 residues. The V end was cut by 0 bases, the J end by 8 bases, with 14 bases between. Looked up from germline, CDR1 is LGHDT and CDR2 is YNNKEL (reference sequence). CDR3 in DNA: TGTGCCAGCAGCCAAGATCAGCCAGGGCTACATTCACCCCTCCACTTT. This codes for CASSQDQPGLHSPLHF.

The genes are TRBV7-8 and TRBJ1-2, with D uncertain. V shed 1 base and J shed 8 bases, with 14 bases lying between them. Germline V gene lookup returns CDR1 SGHVS and CDR2 FQNEAQ. This CDR3 comprises 14 residues. The CDR3 region has the DNA TGTGCCAGCAGCTTAGATGCCGGAGGGAGAGGCTACACCTTC. Its protein product is CASSLDAGGRGYTF.

This clonotype showed up just once. Just one base apart from a much larger clone, this may be a read error. The chain combines TRBV11-2 with TRBJ2-1; tentative D call: TRBD1 (5 bases). Judging by the DNA end, TRBJ2-7 fits better; the J call may be wrong. Germline V lookup: CDR1 SGHAT, CDR2 FQNNGV. The CDR3 spans 14 residues. The CDR3, as DNA: TGTGCCAGCAGCTCCCAGGGCCTCTACAATGAGCAGTACTTC. As protein: CASSSQGLYNEQYF.

The genes are TRBV20-1 and TRBJ2-5; unclear D gene. Germline CDR1 is DFQATT and CDR2 is SNEGSKA (reference sequence). V was clipped by 3 bases and J by 7 bases, with 9 bases between them. CDR3 length: 11 amino acids. The DNA of the CDR3 is TGCAGTGCTAGCGGAAAGGGGACCCAGTACTTC. The encoded protein is CSASGKGTQYF.

V and J are TRBV9 and TRBJ1-2; D uncertain. V was shortened by 0 bases and J by 4 bases, with 22 bases between the two germline ends. Looked up from germline, CDR1 is SGDLS and CDR2 is YYNGEE. This CDR3 has 18 amino acids. DNA for the CDR3: TGTGCCAGCAGCGTAGCCGGCTTAAGGGATGGGCCGAGCTATGGCTACACCTTC. This translates into CASSVAGLRDGPSYGYTF.

The rearrangement joins TRBV7-2 to TRBJ1-5; the match to TRBD1 covers 7 bases. CDR3 length: 15 amino acids. Germline lookup yields CDR1 SGHTA and CDR2 FQGNSA. V shed 6 bases, J shed 0 bases, and the junction held 5 bases outside the gene matches. DNA of the CDR3: TGTGCCAGCAGAGCGAACAGGGGTAGCAATCAGCCCCAGCATTTT. It yields the protein CASRANRGSNQPQHF. The whole variable domain, remainder taken from reference TRBV7-2 and TRBJ1-5, is GAGVSQSPSNKVTEKGKDVELRCDPISGHTALYWYRQSLGQGLEFLIYFQGNSAPDKSGLPSDRFSAERTGGSVSTLTIQRTQQEDSAVYLCASRANRGSNQPQHFGDGTRLSIL.

This clonotype was observed many times. The chain combines TRBV29-1 with TRBJ1-2; D unclear. The V end was cut by 6 bases, the J end by 4 bases, with 9 bases between. CDR1 is SQVTM, CDR2 ANQGSEA, per germline. CDR3 size: 11 residues. The CDR3, as DNA: TGCAGCGTCGGTTTAGGCTATGGCTACACCTTC. Translating gives CSVGLGYGYTF.

This rearrangement joins TRBV7-2 to TRBJ2-5; TRBD2 agrees at 8 bases. V gave up 5 bases and J gave up 5 bases; unmatched junction bases: 7. The CDR3 has 14 amino acids. Germline V gene lookup returns CDR1 SGHTA and CDR2 FQGNSA. The CDR3 spells CASSMGPGGETQYF. CDR3 sequence (DNA): TGTGCCAGCAGCATGGGGCCGGGAGGGGAGACCCAGTACTTC.

The sample holds a few counts of this clonotype. The chain has TRBV20-1 and TRBJ1-5; D unresolved. In germline, CDR1 is DFQATT, CDR2 SNEGSKA (reference sequence). V lost 3 bases, J lost 4 bases, and 13 bases lay in between. CDR3 length: 14 residues. CDR3 sequence reads: CSASPLIRNQPQHF. The DNA of the CDR3 is TGCAGTGCTAGCCCGCTGATCAGGAATCAGCCCCAGCATTTT.

V usage is TRBV20-1 and J usage is TRBJ2-7; 10 nucleotides align to TRBD2. Germline V CDR1 and CDR2: DFQATT, SNEGSKA (reference sequence). The ends lost 0 bases at V and 5 bases at J; junction bases unmatched: 7. This CDR3 comprises 15 residues. The CDR3 coding sequence is TGCAGTGCTAGAGATCGAGCTAGCGGGAGCCACGAGCAGTACTTC. Its protein product is CSARDRASGSHEQYF.

This chain's CDR3 is CASSVIGSNEQFF. The CDR3 DNA sequence: TGTGCCAGCAGCGTTATCGGGAGCAATGAGCAGTTCTTC. The chain links TRBV9 to TRBJ2-1; tentative D call: TRBD2 (6 bases). Germline lookup yields CDR1 SGDLS and CDR2 YYNGEE. The CDR3 spans 13 residues. V was cut by 2 bases and J by 6 bases, with 9 bases left in between.

This chain joins TRBV19 and TRBJ2-7; 12 positions match TRBD2. CDR1 is LNHDA and CDR2 is SQIVND in the germline V gene (reference sequence). This CDR3 spans 15 amino acids. V was clipped by 5 bases and J by 4 bases; unmatched bases: 6. CDR3 amino acids: CASSPWTSGTYEQYF. The CDR3 DNA reads TGTGCCAGTAGTCCCTGGACTAGCGGGACTTACGAGCAGTACTTC.

Many counts were recorded for this clonotype. The chain has TRBV7-2 and TRBJ1-4, with TRBD1 matching over 7 bases. Germline CDR1 SGHTA, CDR2 FQGNSA. V trimming: 3 bases; J trimming: 5 bases; junction bases outside the gene matches: 3. The CDR3 covers 14 residues. CDR3 region: CASSLEQGNEKLFF. The CDR3 DNA reads TGTGCCAGCAGCTTGGAACAGGGGAATGAAAAACTGTTTTTT.

This clonotype was counted at least ten times. The chain employs TRBV7-8 and TRBJ2-5; TRBD1 matches 8 bases. The trim removed 1 base at V and 7 bases at J, leaving 8 bases unmatched. CDR1 is SGHVS and CDR2 is FQNEAQ in the germline V gene. This CDR3 comprises 15 residues. The CDR3 protein is CASSLVQGAAGTQYF. The CDR3 DNA reads TGTGCCAGCAGCTTAGTTCAGGGGGCAGCTGGGACCCAGTACTTC.

The sample holds a few counts of this clonotype. The chain carries TRBV27 and TRBJ2-6, with D tentatively TRBD2 (6 bases). Germline V gene data show CDR1 as MNHEY and CDR2 as SMNVEV (reference sequence). V lost 8 bases and J lost 3, with 11 bases in between. This CDR3 is 14 amino acids long. The CDR3 sequence is CASGEGGGANVLTF. As DNA, the CDR3 is TGTGCCAGCGGCGAGGGAGGTGGGGCCAACGTCCTGACTTTC. The full variable domain, in which reference TRBV27 and TRBJ2-6 provide the parts outside the CDR3, is EAQVTQNPRYLITVTGKKLTVTCSQNMNHEYMSWYRQDPGLGLRQIYYSMNVEVTDKGDVPEGYKVSRKEKRNFPLILESPSPNQTSLYFCASGEGGGANVLTFGAGSRLTVL.

This clonotype appeared a few times. The chain has TRBV5-1 and TRBJ2-1; 8 nucleotides line up with TRBD2. There are 15 residues in the CDR3. Looked up from germline, CDR1 is SGHRS and CDR2 is YFSETQ. Trimming at V came to 2 bases and at J to 5 bases, leaving 6 bases not matched to a gene. The DNA of the CDR3 is TGCGCCAGCAGCTTTATAGCGGGAAACAACAATGAGCAGTTCTTC. It encodes CASSFIAGNNNEQFF.